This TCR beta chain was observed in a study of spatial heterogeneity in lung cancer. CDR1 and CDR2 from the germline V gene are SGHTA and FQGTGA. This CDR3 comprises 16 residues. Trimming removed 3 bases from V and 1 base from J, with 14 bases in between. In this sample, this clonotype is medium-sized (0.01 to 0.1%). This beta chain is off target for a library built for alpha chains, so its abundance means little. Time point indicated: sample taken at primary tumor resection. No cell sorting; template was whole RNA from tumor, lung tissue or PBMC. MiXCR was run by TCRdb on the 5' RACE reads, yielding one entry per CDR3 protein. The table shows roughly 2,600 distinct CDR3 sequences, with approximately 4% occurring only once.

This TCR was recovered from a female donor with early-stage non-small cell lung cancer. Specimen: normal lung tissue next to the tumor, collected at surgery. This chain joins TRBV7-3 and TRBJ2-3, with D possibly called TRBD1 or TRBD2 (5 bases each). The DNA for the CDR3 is TGTGCCAGCAGCTTTGAACCGGGGCCAGGCACAGATACGCAGTATTTT. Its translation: CASSFEPGPGTDTQYF.